This TCR beta chain comes out of a study of blood T cell repertoires in COVID-19. Study-wide context: From T cells, B-cell-depleted T cells, or PBMCs came the material, which was cDNA or gDNA.

V trimming: 2 bases; J trimming: 6 bases; junction bases outside the gene matches: 13. The length of the CDR3 is 18 residues. In germline, CDR1 is SGHVS, CDR2 FNYEAQ. Clones were read by immunoSEQ multiplex PCR, and TCRdb kept only the in-frame ones, dropping some. The sample has around 100,000 clones; roughly 80% are singletons. Sequencing input: peripheral blood. The TCR sequence derives from a man aged 70-80 years with active or convalescent COVID-19. V usage is TRBV7-6 and J usage is TRBJ2-7; 13 bases line up with TRBD2. Here the CDR3 reads CASSLSGLAGVRGSEQYF. The CDR3 nucleotides read TGTGCCAGCAGCTTATCAGGACTAGCGGGAGTCAGAGGAAGCGAGCAGTACTTC.